The next 7 T cell receptor beta chains were all read from a single sample in a study of blood T cell repertoires in COVID-19. Clones were sequenced by immunoSEQ multiplex PCR, and TCRdb holds only the in-frame ones, with some missing. This table has approximately 270,000 clones, around nine tenths appearing once. Sequenced material: PBMCs or T cells enriched from blood (not recorded which). These receptors were taken from a woman aged 55-70 years who had recovered from COVID-19.

Concerning this clone itself: One junction end does not reproduce the germline sequence, and a read error may be involved. The chain employs TRBV9 and TRBJ2-7; D remains ambiguous. CDR3 length: 15 amino acids. The V gene's germline CDR1 is SGDLS and CDR2 YYNGEE. The CDR3 sequence: CLRSYLIQPSNEQYF. In nucleotides, the CDR3 is TGCCTCCGGAGCTACTTAATACAACCCTCTAACGAGCAGTACTTC.

The chain links TRBV29-1 to TRBJ2-3; D is undetermined. The V gene lost 3 bases and the J gene lost 1 base, with 8 bases spanning the gap. Germline V gene sequence: CDR1 SQVTM, CDR2 ANQGSEA. The CDR3 extends over 13 amino acids. The CDR3 sequence: CSVDSLGTDTQYF. The CDR3 nucleotides read TGCAGCGTTGATTCCCTCGGCACAGATACGCAGTATTTT.

The chain links TRBV12-5 to TRBJ2-1, with TRBD2 matching over 9 bases. The CDR3 sequence is 14 residues long. With 9 bases clipped from V and 3 bases from J, the junction kept 6 bases outside the gene matches. Germline V gene data show CDR1 as LGHNT and CDR2 as FRNRAP. As DNA, the CDR3 is TGTGCTAGCCGTAGCGGGGGAGACTACAATGAGCAGTTCTTC. Translating gives CASRSGGDYNEQFF.

The J gene is TRBJ2-7, the V gene TRBV29-1, with 10 nucleotides matching TRBD2. Germline CDR1 and CDR2: SQVTM and ANQGSEA. V trimming: 4 bases; J trimming: 7 bases; junction bases outside the gene matches: 7. This CDR3 contains 13 residues. The CDR3 here is CSVGASGSREQYF. The CDR3 DNA follows: TGCAGCGTTGGGGCTAGCGGGAGCAGGGAGCAGTACTTC.

The genes are TRBV5-6 and TRBJ2-3; a weak D match, TRBD2 (5 bases). This CDR3 has 15 residues. V lost 4 bases and J 1 base, leaving 13 bases between the germline ends. The germline V gene encodes CDR1 SGHDT and CDR2 YYEEEE. DNA of the CDR3: TGTGCCAGCAGCCGGACTGAGGCGGGCACAGATACGCAGTATTTT. Translation gives CASSRTEAGTDTQYF.

J is TRBJ2-7 and V is TRBV7-9; 9 bases fit TRBD2. CDR3 length equals 15 residues. V shed 4 bases, J shed 7 bases, and the junction held 11 bases outside the gene matches. Germline CDR1 and CDR2: SEHNR and FQNEAQ (reference sequence). The CDR3 is CASSSTSSGVGEQYF. The CDR3, as DNA: TGTGCCAGCAGCTCCACCTCTAGCGGGGTTGGAGAGCAGTACTTC.

This chain joins TRBV18 and TRBJ1-2; 11 bases align to TRBD1. Looked up from germline, CDR1 is KGHSH and CDR2 is LQKENI. The CDR3 is 16 amino acids. Trimming at V came to 6 bases and at J to 7 bases, leaving 13 bases not matched to a gene. CDR3 in amino acids: CASSPKDRGLTGGYTF. Written as DNA, the CDR3 is TGTGCCAGCTCCCCAAAGGACAGGGGGCTGACTGGTGGCTACACCTTC.